The rows below give T cell receptor beta chains drawn from one sample of a study of T cell responses to AZD1222 COVID-19 vaccine. TCRdb keeps only in-frame clones here, not all; method: immunoSEQ multiplex PCR. The table has about 110,000 clones, 88% seen once; the top ten hold around 13%. The sequenced sample was peripheral blood, obtained on day 0 of MenACWY control vaccination. These receptors came from an adult in good health. CDR3s include the opening cysteine and the closing phenylalanine or tryptophan. Each record gives: clone size, J gene, V gene, D gene, CDR3 protein, CDR3 DNA. A D gene is named only where the DNA matches it firmly. Some rows have no size entry. The others give once, few or many, or a class for an expanded clone.

>few|TRBJ1-2|TRBV29-1|NA
CSAYSRSNYGYTF
TGCAGCGCTTACTCCAGATCTAACTATGGCTACACCTTC
>NA|TRBJ2-6|TRBV7-2|TRBD1
CASRFGGQGSSGANVLTF
TGTGCCAGCAGGTTCGGGGGACAGGGGAGCTCTGGGGCCAACGTCCTGACTTTC
>NA|TRBJ1-2|TRBV9|NA
CASSQNHFNYGYTF
TGTGCCAGCAGCCAGAACCACTTTAACTATGGCTACACCTTC
>once|TRBJ2-7|TRBV6-2/TRBV6-3|NA
CASSSQTSFRPLSYEQYF
TGTGCCAGCAGCTCCCAAACCTCTTTTAGGCCCCTATCCTACGAGCAGTACTTC
>NA|TRBJ2-5|TRBV11-3|NA
CASSVAGGETQYF
TGTGCCAGCAGCGTGGCTGGTGGAGAGACCCAGTACTTC
>NA|TRBJ2-3|TRBV25-1|NA
CASRAEVDTDTQYF
TGTGCCAGCAGGGCCGAGGTCGACACAGATACGCAGTATTTT
>NA|TRBJ2-2|TRBV16|NA
CASSQQRTENTGELFF
TGTGCCAGCAGCCAACAGAGGACAGAGAACACCGGGGAGCTGTTTTTT
>NA|TRBJ1-3|TRBV5-1|NA
CASSPQLSGNTIYF
TGCGCCAGCAGCCCCCAGCTCTCTGGAAACACCATATATTTT
>NA|TRBJ1-2|TRBV9|TRBD1
CASSVATGGGYGYTF
TGTGCCAGCAGCGTAGCTACAGGGGGCGGCTATGGCTACACCTTC
>NA|TRBJ2-1|TRBV9|NA
CASSVSSPPYNEQFF
TGTGCCAGCAGCGTATCCAGCCCCCCCTACAATGAGCAGTTCTTC
>NA|TRBJ1-5|TRBV6-6|TRBD1
CASSVMGQGSNQPQHF
TGTGCCAGCAGTGTTATGGGACAGGGGAGCAATCAGCCCCAGCATTTT
>NA|TRBJ2-3|TRBV14|NA
CASSQDHGAATSTDTQYF
TGTGCCAGCAGCCAGGACCACGGAGCGGCGACTAGCACAGATACGCAGTATTTT
>NA|TRBJ2-7|TRBV2|NA
CASSEVEQYF
TGTGCCAGCAGTGAGGTCGAGCAGTACTTC
>NA|TRBJ1-2|TRBV28|NA
CASSRPVRREGYTF
TGTGCCAGCAGTCGCCCCGTTCGGAGAGAGGGCTACACCTTC
>NA|TRBJ2-7|TRBV20-1|NA
CSASGRISYEQYF
TGCAGTGCTAGTGGACGGATCTCCTACGAGCAGTACTTC
>NA|TRBJ1-5|TRBV28|NA
CATKRININQPQHF
TGTGCCACAAAGCGGATTAACATCAATCAGCCCCAGCATTTT
>NA|TRBJ1-1|TRBV11-3|NA
CASSPGGSRNTEAFF
TGTGCCAGCAGCCCCGGGGGAAGTCGAAACACTGAAGCTTTCTTT
>once|TRBJ1-5|TRBV28|TRBD1
CASRNRGQGGNQPQHF
TGTGCCAGCAGAAATCGGGGACAGGGCGGCAATCAGCCCCAGCATTTT
>NA|TRBJ1-5|TRBV19|NA
CASSIEAGVQPQHF
TGTGCCAGTAGTATAGAGGCGGGGGTTCAGCCCCAGCATTTT
>NA|TRBJ1-1|TRBV4-2|NA
CASSLDGDGEAFF
TGTGCCAGCAGCCTTGATGGTGACGGTGAAGCTTTCTTT
>NA|TRBJ1-1|TRBV12-3/TRBV12-4|NA
CASSFGGTEAFF
TGTGCCAGCAGTTTCGGGGGTACTGAAGCTTTCTTT
>NA|TRBJ1-4|TRBV28|TRBD1
CASRETGVWEKLFF
TGTGCCAGCCGAGAAACAGGGGTGTGGGAAAAACTGTTTTTT
>NA|TRBJ2-2|TRBV24-1|NA
CATSDGGAGTGELFF
TGTGCCACCAGTGATGGCGGGGCGGGCACCGGGGAGCTGTTTTTT
>NA|TRBJ2-7|TRBV3-1/TRBV3-2|TRBD1
CASSQGTGPRGEQYF
TGTGCCAGCAGCCAGGGGACAGGGCCACGGGGCGAGCAGTACTTC
>once|TRBJ1-2|TRBV7-8|NA
CASSLGLGNRHGYTF
TGTGCCAGCAGCTTAGGTCTGGGGAATAGGCATGGCTACACCTTC
>NA|TRBJ2-1|TRBV27|NA
CASSLSPPGYEQFF
TGTGCCAGCAGTTTGTCGCCTCCAGGGTATGAGCAGTTCTTC
>once|TRBJ1-2|TRBV18|NA
CASSPSEQGAGYTF
TGTGCCAGCTCACCATCCGAACAGGGCGCGGGCTACACCTTC
>NA|TRBJ2-1|TRBV7-3|TRBD2
CASSLKGPGLAFPEQFF
TGTGCCAGCAGCTTAAAGGGTCCGGGACTAGCCTTCCCAGAGCAGTTCTTC
>once|TRBJ2-1|TRBV6-5|NA
CASSYSNVNEQFF
TGTGCCAGCAGTTACTCGAATGTTAATGAGCAGTTCTTC
>NA|TRBJ2-1|TRBV6-5|TRBD2
CASRSSGSGNEQFF
TGTGCCAGCAGATCTAGCGGGAGCGGCAATGAGCAGTTCTTC
>NA|TRBJ1-1|TRBV11-3|TRBD1
CASSKNRGNTEAFF
TGTGCCAGCAGCAAGAACAGGGGAAACACTGAAGCTTTCTTT
>NA|TRBJ2-7|TRBV27|NA
CASSPRGLAYEQYF
TGTGCCAGCAGTCCCCGAGGGCTAGCCTACGAGCAGTACTTC
>NA|TRBJ1-5|TRBV5-6|TRBD1
CASSFYRGLSNQPQHF
TGTGCCAGCAGCTTTTACAGGGGGCTAAGCAATCAGCCCCAGCATTTT
>once|TRBJ1-1|TRBV11-2|TRBD1
CASSLATGLAEAFF
TGTGCCAGCAGCCTGGCGACAGGGTTGGCTGAAGCTTTCTTT
>NA|TRBJ1-1|TRBV7-8|TRBD1
CASNPTGGNTEAFF
TGTGCCAGCAACCCAACAGGGGGTAACACTGAAGCTTTCTTT
>NA|TRBJ1-4|TRBV19|TRBD1
CASSIGSGTGHEKLFF
TGTGCCAGTAGTATAGGGTCGGGGACAGGGCATGAAAAACTGTTTTTT
>NA|TRBJ1-2|TRBV27|TRBD1
CASSPGDSEDGYTF
TGTGCCAGCAGTCCGGGGGACAGTGAGGACGGCTACACCTTC
>NA|TRBJ1-6|TRBV5-1|TRBD1
CASRHGQGAAPLHF
TGCGCCAGCAGACATGGACAGGGGGCCGCACCCCTCCACTTT
>once|TRBJ2-7|TRBV9|NA
CASSVGVGTYEQYF
TGTGCCAGCAGCGTAGGGGTCGGAACCTACGAGCAGTACTTC
>NA|TRBJ2-2|TRBV27|TRBD2
CASSLSGRATGELFF
TGTGCCAGCAGCCTGAGCGGGAGGGCGACCGGGGAGCTGTTTTTT
>few|TRBJ1-2|TRBV19|NA
CASSSAPDASRGYTF
TGTGCCAGTAGTTCGGCCCCGGACGCCAGTCGGGGCTACACCTTC
>NA|TRBJ2-7|TRBV28|NA
CASSQQLASYEQYF
TGTGCCAGCAGCCAGCAGCTAGCGAGCTACGAGCAGTACTTC
>NA|TRBJ2-6|TRBV5-6|NA
CASQNLPANVLTF
TGTGCCAGCCAAAACCTCCCGGCCAACGTCCTGACTTTC
>NA|TRBJ2-7|TRBV19|TRBD2
CASSLASGRPYEQYF
TGTGCCAGTAGCCTCGCCAGCGGGAGGCCGTACGAGCAGTACTTC
>NA|TRBJ2-1|TRBV7-8|NA
CASSPGYNEQFF
TGTGCCAGCAGCCCCGGGTACAATGAGCAGTTCTTC
>few|TRBJ1-1|TRBV7-9|NA
CASRSGTSNTEAFF
TGTGCCAGCAGATCCGGGACATCGAACACTGAAGCTTTCTTT
>NA|TRBJ1-3|TRBV28|TRBD1
CASSPGTGGRDTIYF
TGTGCCAGCAGTCCCGGGACAGGGGGCAGGGACACCATATATTTT
>few|TRBJ1-1|TRBV7-9|TRBD1
CAILHPRQGVQTEAFF
TGTGCCATCCTACACCCCAGACAGGGCGTGCAGACTGAAGCTTTCTTT
>once|TRBJ2-2|TRBV7-3|NA
CASSPQGGDTGELFF
TGTGCCAGCAGCCCACAGGGGGGGGACACCGGGGAGCTGTTTTTT
>NA|TRBJ1-3|TRBV5-4|TRBD1
CASSQLGQGSGNTIYF
TGTGCCAGCAGCCAATTGGGACAGGGCTCTGGAAACACCATATATTTT
>once|TRBJ1-3|TRBV19|NA
CASSMAGQPGNTIYF
TGTGCCAGTAGTATGGCAGGTCAGCCTGGAAACACCATATATTTT
>once|TRBJ2-7|TRBV15|TRBD2
CATSRDRSYAGGGEQYF
TGTGCCACCAGCAGAGATAGGTCGTACGCGGGAGGCGGGGAGCAGTACTTC
>once|TRBJ1-2|TRBV4-3|TRBD1
CASSPSTGAGGYTF
TGCGCCAGCAGCCCCTCAACAGGGGCCGGTGGCTACACCTTC
>NA|TRBJ2-3|TRBV29-1|TRBD2
CSVGPSGTRTDTQYF
TGCAGCGTTGGGCCTAGCGGGACCCGGACAGATACGCAGTATTTT
>NA|TRBJ2-3|TRBV6-5|NA
CASSSADTQYF
TGTGCCAGCAGTTCAGCAGATACGCAGTATTTT